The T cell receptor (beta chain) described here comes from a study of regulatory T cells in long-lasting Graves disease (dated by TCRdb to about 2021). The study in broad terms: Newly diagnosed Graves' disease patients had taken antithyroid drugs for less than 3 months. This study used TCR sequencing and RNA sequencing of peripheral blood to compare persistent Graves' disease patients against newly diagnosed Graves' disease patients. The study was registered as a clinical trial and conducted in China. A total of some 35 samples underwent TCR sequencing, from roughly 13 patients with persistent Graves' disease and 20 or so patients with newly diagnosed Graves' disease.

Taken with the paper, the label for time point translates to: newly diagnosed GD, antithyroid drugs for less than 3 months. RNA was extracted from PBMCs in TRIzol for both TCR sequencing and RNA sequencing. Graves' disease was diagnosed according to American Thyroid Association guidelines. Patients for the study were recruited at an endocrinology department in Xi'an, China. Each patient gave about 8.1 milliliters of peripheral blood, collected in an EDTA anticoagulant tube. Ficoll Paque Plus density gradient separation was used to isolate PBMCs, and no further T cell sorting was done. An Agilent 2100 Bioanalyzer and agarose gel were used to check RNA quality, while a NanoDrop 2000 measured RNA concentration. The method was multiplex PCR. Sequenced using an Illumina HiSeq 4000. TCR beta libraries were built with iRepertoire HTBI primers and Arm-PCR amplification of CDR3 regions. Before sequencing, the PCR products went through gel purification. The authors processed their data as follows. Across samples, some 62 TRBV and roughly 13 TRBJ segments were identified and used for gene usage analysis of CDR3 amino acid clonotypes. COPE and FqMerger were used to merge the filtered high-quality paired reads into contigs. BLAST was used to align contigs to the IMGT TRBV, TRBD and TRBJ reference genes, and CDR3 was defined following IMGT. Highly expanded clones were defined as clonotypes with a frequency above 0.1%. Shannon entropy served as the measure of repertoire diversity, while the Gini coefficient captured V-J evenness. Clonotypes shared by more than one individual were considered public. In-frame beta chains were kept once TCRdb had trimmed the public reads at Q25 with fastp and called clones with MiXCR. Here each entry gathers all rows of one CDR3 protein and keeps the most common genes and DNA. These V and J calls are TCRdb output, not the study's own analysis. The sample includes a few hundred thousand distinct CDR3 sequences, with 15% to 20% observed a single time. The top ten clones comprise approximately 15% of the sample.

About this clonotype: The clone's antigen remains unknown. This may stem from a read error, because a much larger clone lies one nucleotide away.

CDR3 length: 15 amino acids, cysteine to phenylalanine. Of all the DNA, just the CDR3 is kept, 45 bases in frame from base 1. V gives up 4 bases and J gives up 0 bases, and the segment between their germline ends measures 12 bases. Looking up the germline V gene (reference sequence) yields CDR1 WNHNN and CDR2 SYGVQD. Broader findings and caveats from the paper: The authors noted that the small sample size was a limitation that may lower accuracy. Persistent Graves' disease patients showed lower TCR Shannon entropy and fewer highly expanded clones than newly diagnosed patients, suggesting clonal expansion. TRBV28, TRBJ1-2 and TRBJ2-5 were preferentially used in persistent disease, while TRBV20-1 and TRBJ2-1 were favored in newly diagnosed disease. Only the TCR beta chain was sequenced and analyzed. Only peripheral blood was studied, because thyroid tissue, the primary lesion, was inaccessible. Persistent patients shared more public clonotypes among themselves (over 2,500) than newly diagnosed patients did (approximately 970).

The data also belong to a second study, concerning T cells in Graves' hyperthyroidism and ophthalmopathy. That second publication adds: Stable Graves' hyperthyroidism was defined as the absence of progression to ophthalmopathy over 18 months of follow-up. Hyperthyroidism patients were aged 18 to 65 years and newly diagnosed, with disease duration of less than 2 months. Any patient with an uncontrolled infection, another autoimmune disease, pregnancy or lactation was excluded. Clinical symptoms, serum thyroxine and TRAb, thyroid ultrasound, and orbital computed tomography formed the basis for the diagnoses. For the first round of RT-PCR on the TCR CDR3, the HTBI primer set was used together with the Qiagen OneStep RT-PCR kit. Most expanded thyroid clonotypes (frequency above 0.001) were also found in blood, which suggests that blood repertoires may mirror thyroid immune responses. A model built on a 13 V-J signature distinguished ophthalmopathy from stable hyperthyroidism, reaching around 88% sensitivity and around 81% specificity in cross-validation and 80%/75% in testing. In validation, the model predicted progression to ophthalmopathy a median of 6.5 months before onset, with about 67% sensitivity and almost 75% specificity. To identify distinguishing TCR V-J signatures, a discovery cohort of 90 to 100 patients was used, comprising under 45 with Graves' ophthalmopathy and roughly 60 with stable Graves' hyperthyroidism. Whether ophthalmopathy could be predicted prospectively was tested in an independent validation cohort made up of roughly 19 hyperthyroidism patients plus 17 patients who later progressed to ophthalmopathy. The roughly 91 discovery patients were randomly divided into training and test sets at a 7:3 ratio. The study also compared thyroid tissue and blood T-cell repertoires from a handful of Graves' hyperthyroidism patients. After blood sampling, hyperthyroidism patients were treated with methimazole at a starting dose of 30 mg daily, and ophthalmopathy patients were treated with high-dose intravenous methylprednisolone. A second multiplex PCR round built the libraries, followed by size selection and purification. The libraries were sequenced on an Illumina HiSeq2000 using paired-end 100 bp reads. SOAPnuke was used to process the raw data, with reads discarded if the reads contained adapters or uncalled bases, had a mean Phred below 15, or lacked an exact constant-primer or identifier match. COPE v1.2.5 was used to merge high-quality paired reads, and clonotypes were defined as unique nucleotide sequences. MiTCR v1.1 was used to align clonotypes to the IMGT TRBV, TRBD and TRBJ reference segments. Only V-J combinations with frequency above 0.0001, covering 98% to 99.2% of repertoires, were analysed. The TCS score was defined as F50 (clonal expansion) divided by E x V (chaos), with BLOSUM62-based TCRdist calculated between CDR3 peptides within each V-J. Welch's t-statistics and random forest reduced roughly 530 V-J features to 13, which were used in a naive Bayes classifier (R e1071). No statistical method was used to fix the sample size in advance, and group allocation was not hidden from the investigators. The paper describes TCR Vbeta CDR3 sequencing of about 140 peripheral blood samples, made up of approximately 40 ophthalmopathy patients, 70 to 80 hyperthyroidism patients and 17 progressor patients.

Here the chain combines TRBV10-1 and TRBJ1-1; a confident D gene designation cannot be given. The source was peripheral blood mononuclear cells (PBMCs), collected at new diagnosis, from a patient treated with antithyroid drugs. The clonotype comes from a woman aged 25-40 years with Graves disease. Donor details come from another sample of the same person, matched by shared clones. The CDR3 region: CASSVYADLNTEAFF. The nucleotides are TGCGCCAGCAGTGTGTACGCAGATCTGAACACTGAAGCTTTCTTT.